This section outlines one TCR beta chain sequence together with its context. Its antigen is unknown. At one boundary the junction diverges from the germline segment, which might be a read error. The data were taken from a study of T cell clones after liver transplantation. Study summary: TCRbeta sequencing after a pre-transplant mixed lymphocyte reaction identified graft-donor-reactive clones, later tracked in post-transplant blood. Tolerance: complete withdrawal held at least one year, liver enzymes staying within twice normal. Study outcomes and limitations: Rather than being deleted, graft donor-reactive T cells may have moved into the graft.

Germline CDR1 SSHAT, CDR2 FNYEAQ (reference sequence). The CDR3 is made up of 14 amino acids. TCRdb's copy holds only in-frame clones and misses some; the assay was immunoSEQ multiplex PCR. Of 25,000 to 35,000 clones listed, around 94% are singletons. The sequence was obtained from a human patient who received a liver transplant. Some of these T cells may belong to the graft donor. J is TRBJ2-5 and V is TRBV7-7; tentative D call: TRBD1 (6 bases). Sequenced material: CD8+ T cells from blood, taken 12 months after liver transplant. CDR3 DNA sequence: TGTGCTAGCAGCTTAGGGGGTAATCAAGAGACCCAGTACTTC. Its translation: CASSLGGNQETQYF.